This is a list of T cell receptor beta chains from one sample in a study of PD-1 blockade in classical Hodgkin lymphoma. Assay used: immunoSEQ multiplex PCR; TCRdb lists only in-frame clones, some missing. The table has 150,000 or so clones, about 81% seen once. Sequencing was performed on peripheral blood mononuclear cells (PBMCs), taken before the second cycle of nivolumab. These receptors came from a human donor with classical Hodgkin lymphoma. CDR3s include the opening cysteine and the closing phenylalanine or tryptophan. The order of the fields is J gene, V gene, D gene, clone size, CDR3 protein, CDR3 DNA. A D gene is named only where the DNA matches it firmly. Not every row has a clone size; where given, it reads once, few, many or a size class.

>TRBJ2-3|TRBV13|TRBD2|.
CASSSGTSGDTDTQYF
TGTGCCAGCAGCTCCGGGACTAGCGGAGACACAGATACGCAGTATTTT
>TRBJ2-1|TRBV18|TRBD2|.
CASSPGLAGEAEQFF
TGTGCCAGCTCACCGGGACTAGCGGGAGAGGCTGAGCAGTTCTTC
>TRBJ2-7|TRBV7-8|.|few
CASSLGRDRLSSYEQYF
TGTGCCAGCAGCTTGGGGAGGGACAGGTTAAGCTCCTACGAGCAGTACTTC
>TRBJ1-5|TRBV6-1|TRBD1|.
CASIFRGLDQPQHF
TGTGCCAGCATTTTCAGGGGGCTGGATCAGCCCCAGCATTTT
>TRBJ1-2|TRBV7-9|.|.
CASSLGLADNYGYTF
TGTGCCAGCAGCTTAGGTCTCGCAGACAACTATGGCTACACCTTC
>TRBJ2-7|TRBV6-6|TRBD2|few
CASAASGNPGPSEQYF
TGTGCCAGCGCCGCTAGCGGGAATCCGGGCCCCTCCGAGCAGTACTTC
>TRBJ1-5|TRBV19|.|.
CASSIDPTASGPQHF
TGTGCCAGTAGTATTGATCCCACGGCCTCCGGGCCCCAGCATTTT
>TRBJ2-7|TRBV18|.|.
CASSPDVRSSYEQYF
TGTGCCAGCTCACCAGACGTACGAAGCTCCTACGAGCAGTACTTC
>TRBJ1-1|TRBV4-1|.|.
CASSPTLRVGTEAFF
TGCGCCAGCAGCCCAACCCTCAGGGTAGGCACTGAAGCTTTCTTT
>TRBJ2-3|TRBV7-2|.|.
CATSGYTDTQYF
TGTGCCACCTCGGGGTACACAGATACGCAGTATTTT
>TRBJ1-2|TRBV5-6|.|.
CASSLFVPRDGYTF
TGTGCCAGCAGCTTGTTCGTGCCAAGGGATGGCTACACCTTC
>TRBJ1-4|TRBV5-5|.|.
CASSFYREEVRLPNEKLFF
TGTGCCAGCAGCTTCTACAGGGAGGAGGTGAGGCTTCCTAATGAAAAACTGTTTTTT
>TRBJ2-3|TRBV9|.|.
CASSEETSTDTQYF
TGTGCCAGCAGCGAAGAGACCTCCACAGATACGCAGTATTTT
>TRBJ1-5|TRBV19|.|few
CASRTFAGNQPQHF
TGTGCCAGTAGGACCTTCGCGGGCAATCAGCCCCAGCATTTT
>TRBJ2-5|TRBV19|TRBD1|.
CASSIGQGGLQTQYF
TGTGCCAGTAGTATCGGACAGGGAGGTCTGCAGACCCAGTACTTC
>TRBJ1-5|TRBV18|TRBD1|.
CASSQPTGQGGRQPQHF
TGTGCCAGCTCACAACCAACCGGACAGGGAGGACGTCAGCCCCAGCATTTT
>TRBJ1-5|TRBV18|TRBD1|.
CASSPLDRGSNQPQHF
TGTGCCAGCTCACCACTTGACAGGGGTAGCAATCAGCCCCAGCATTTT
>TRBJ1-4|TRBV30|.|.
CAWSGWGGAGEKLFF
TGTGCCTGGAGTGGTTGGGGCGGGGCAGGGGAAAAACTGTTTTTT
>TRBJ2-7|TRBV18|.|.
CASSGAGEQYF
TGTGCCAGCTCGGGGGCTGGGGAACAGTACTTC
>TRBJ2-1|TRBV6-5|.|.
CASSSQGPIYNEQFF
TGTGCCAGCAGTTCCCAGGGTCCCATCTACAATGAGCAGTTCTTC
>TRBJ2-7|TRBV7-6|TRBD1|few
CASSYGTGGREQYF
TGTGCCAGCAGCTACGGGACAGGGGGCCGCGAGCAGTACTTC
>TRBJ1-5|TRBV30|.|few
CAWNEIGAEPQHF
TGTGCCTGGAATGAGATAGGGGCTGAGCCCCAGCATTTT
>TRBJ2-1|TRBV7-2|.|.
CASSYRDDRSSEQFF
TGTGCCAGCAGCTACCGGGACGATCGTTCCAGCGAGCAGTTCTTC
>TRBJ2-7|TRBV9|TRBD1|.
CASSPGQGAIEQYF
TGTGCCAGCAGCCCCGGGCAGGGGGCGATCGAGCAGTACTTC
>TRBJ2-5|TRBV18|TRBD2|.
CASSPRGGETQYF
TGTGCCAGCTCCCCCCGGGGGGGGGAGACCCAGTACTTC
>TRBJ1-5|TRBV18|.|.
CASRGTHQPQHF
TGTGCCAGCCGCGGGACCCATCAGCCCCAGCATTTT
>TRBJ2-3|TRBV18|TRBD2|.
CASSPPAGLAGTDTQYF
TGTGCCAGCTCACCTCCGGCCGGACTAGCGGGTACAGATACGCAGTATTTT
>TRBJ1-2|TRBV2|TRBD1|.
CASRPQTGGSNYGYTF
TGTGCCAGCAGGCCCCAGACAGGGGGCTCTAACTATGGCTACACCTTC
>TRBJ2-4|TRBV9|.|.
CASSVGGRLAKNIQYF
TGTGCCAGCAGCGTAGGAGGCAGACTAGCCAAAAACATTCAGTACTTC
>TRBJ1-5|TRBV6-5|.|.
CASSFDRTGNQPQHF
TGTGCCAGCAGCTTCGACCGGACAGGCAATCAGCCCCAGCATTTT
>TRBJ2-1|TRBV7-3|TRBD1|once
CASSVATGGEQFF
TGTGCCAGCAGCGTAGCGACAGGGGGTGAGCAGTTCTTC
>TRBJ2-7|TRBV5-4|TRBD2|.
CASSLGSAGGYEQYF
TGTGCCAGCAGCCTTGGTTCGGCGGGAGGCTACGAGCAGTACTTC
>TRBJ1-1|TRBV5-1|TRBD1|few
CASLVPGQEAFF
TGCGCCAGCCTTGTACCGGGACAGGAAGCTTTCTTT
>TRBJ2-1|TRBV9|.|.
CASSSQDRPYNEQFF
TGTGCCAGCAGCTCCCAGGATAGACCCTACAATGAGCAGTTCTTC
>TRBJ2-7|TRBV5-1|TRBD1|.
CASSHGQGTYEQYF
TGCGCCAGCAGCCACGGACAGGGAACGTACGAGCAGTACTTC
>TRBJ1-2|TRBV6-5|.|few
CASSYSGAGFYGYTF
TGTGCCAGCAGTTACTCCGGCGCAGGGTTCTATGGCTACACCTTC
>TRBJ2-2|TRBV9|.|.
CASSVDLGSRELFF
TGTGCCAGCAGCGTAGATCTGGGGTCCAGGGAGCTGTTTTTT
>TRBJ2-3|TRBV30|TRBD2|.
CAWSLAGVADTQYF
TGTGCCTGGAGTCTAGCGGGAGTAGCAGATACGCAGTATTTT
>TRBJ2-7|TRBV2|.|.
CASSPRPYEQYF
TGTGCCAGCAGCCCAAGGCCCTACGAGCAGTACTTC
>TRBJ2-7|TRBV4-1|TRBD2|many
CASSQDWGIVAGVSYEQYF
TGCGCCAGCAGCCAAGATTGGGGGATTGTTGCGGGAGTCTCCTACGAGCAGTACTTC
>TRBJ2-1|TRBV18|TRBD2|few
CASSPPYTSGGNEQFF
TGTGCCAGCTCACCACCGTACACTAGCGGGGGCAATGAGCAGTTCTTC
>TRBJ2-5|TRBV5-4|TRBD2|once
CASSFAGVETQYF
TGTGCCAGCAGCTTTGCGGGGGTAGAGACCCAGTACTTC
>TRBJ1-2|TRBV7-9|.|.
CASSPKGTYGYTF
TGTGCCAGCAGCCCAAAGGGGACCTATGGCTACACCTTC
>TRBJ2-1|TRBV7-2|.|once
CASSLGGGSPNEQFF
TGTGCCAGCAGCTTAGGGGGAGGTAGTCCCAATGAGCAGTTCTTC
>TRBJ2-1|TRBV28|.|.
CASSPYREWYNEQFF
TGTGCCAGCAGCCCTTACCGGGAGTGGTACAATGAGCAGTTCTTC
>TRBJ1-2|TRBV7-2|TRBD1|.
CASSVGQGVVYGYTF
TGTGCCAGCAGCGTAGGACAGGGGGTGGTCTATGGCTACACCTTC
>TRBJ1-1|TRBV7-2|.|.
CASSARGVGGRWWGTEAFF
TGTGCCAGCAGCGCCCGCGGAGTGGGGGGAAGATGGTGGGGTACTGAAGCTTTCTTT
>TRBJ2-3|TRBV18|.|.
CASSPRHSPFTDTQYF
TGTGCCAGCTCACCACGTCATTCTCCCTTCACAGATACGCAGTATTTT
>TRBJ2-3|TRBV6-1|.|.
CASSGEGTVDTQYF
TGTGCCAGCAGTGGAGAAGGGACGGTAGATACGCAGTATTTT
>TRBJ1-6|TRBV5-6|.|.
CASSLRDTNNSPLHF
TGTGCCAGCAGCTTGAGGGACACTAATAATTCACCCCTCCACTTT
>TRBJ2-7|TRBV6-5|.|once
CASSYRRSSYEQYF
TGTGCCAGCTCCTATCGCAGGAGCTCCTACGAGCAGTACTTC
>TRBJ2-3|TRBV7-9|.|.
CASSSRDSTDTQYF
TGTGCCAGCAGCTCCCGGGACAGCACAGATACGCAGTATTTT
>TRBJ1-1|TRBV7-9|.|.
CASTLTGGAFF
TGTGCCAGCACCCTCACTGGTGGAGCTTTCTTT
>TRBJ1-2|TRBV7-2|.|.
CASSPPSTGNYGYTF
TGTGCCAGCAGCCCACCCTCCACAGGGAACTATGGCTACACCTTC
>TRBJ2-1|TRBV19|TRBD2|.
CASRGLRLAGALTYNEQFF
TGTGCCAGTAGGGGACTTAGACTAGCGGGAGCCCTCACGTACAATGAGCAGTTCTTC